These 14 T cell receptor beta chains share one sample of origin, sequenced in a study of blood T cell repertoires in COVID-19. Sequencing used immunoSEQ multiplex PCR; TCRdb keeps in-frame clones, though not all of them. The sample yields some 300,000 clones, approximately 89% seen once. Sequences were obtained from peripheral blood. Receptors were obtained from a woman in her 30s who had recovered from COVID-19.

The chain couples TRBV18 to TRBJ2-1; TRBD1 agrees at 12 bases. The CDR3 spans 15 residues. CDR1 is KGHSH and CDR2 is LQKENI in the germline V gene. The V and J ends lost 5 bases and 9 bases, in that order; junction bases with no gene match: 8. The CDR3 nucleotides are TGTGCCAGCTCATTTGGGACAGGGGGCTCTTTTGAGCAGTTCTTC. Protein product: CASSFGTGGSFEQFF.

The V gene is TRBV5-6, the J gene TRBJ1-4; D remains unclear. V was shortened by 0 bases and J by 7 bases, with 10 bases between the two germline ends. The CDR3 loop spans 14 amino acids. Per the germline V gene, CDR1 is SGHDT and CDR2 is YYEEEE. CDR3 amino acids: CASSLEQSGEKLFF. The CDR3 DNA reads TGTGCCAGCAGCTTGGAGCAGTCGGGTGAAAAACTGTTTTTT.

This clone has a handful of counts. The chain carries TRBV7-3 and TRBJ2-3; unclear D gene. V was trimmed by 2 bases and J by 4 bases, leaving 4 bases between them. This CDR3 has 12 residues. CDR1 is SGHTA, CDR2 FQGTGA, per germline. CDR3 sequence (DNA): TGTGCCAGCAGCTTACATTCAGATACGCAGTATTTT. Translated: CASSLHSDTQYF.

This rearrangement joins TRBV18 to TRBJ1-6, with TRBD1 matching over 7 bases. The CDR3 sequence is 15 residues long. Germline V lookup: CDR1 KGHSH, CDR2 LQKENI. Trimming removed 3 bases from V and 4 bases from J; junction bases left unmatched: 3. CDR3 coding DNA: TGTGCCAGCTCACCGGGACAGCGTTATAATTCACCCCTCCACTTT. Its translation: CASSPGQRYNSPLHF.

This chain uses TRBV21-1 with TRBJ1-6; TRBD1 was called by the table and not checked on the DNA. TRBV21-1 corresponds to a pseudogene. This CDR3 contains 17 residues. In DNA, the CDR3 is TGTGCCAGCAAGTTACAGGTAGATAGCTCCTATAATTCACCCCTCCACTTT. Translating it yields CASKLQVDSSYNSPLHF.

The rearrangement joins TRBV7-8 to TRBJ2-4; TRBD2 aligns across 8 bases. The CDR3 is made up of 15 amino acids. Trimming cost V 5 bases and J 8 bases; bases outside gene matches: 11. Germline CDR1 SGHVS, CDR2 FQNEAQ. CDR3 DNA: TGTGCCAGCAGCCGAGGACTAGCAAACTCGTACATTCAGTACTTC. As protein: CASSRGLANSYIQYF.

This sequence joins TRBV5-4 and TRBJ1-1; 7 bases are a match to TRBD1. In germline, CDR1 is SGHNT, CDR2 YYREEE (reference sequence). Germline trimming cut 5 bases from V and 1 base from J; bases unmatched to any gene: 8. The CDR3 runs to 15 residues. CDR3 amino acids: CASRPQQGRNTEAFF. The CDR3 coding sequence is TGTGCCAGCAGGCCACAACAGGGGAGGAACACTGAAGCTTTCTTT.

CDR3 sequence reads: CASSFRSPLHF. CDR3 DNA sequence: TGTGCCAGCAGCTTTCGTTCACCCCTCCACTTT. This rearrangement joins TRBV5-6 to TRBJ1-6; D not certain. This CDR3 comprises 11 residues. Trimming removed 2 bases from V and 9 bases from J, with 3 bases in between. CDR1 is SGHDT and CDR2 is YYEEEE in the germline V gene. Full variable domain (rest looked up from reference TRBV5-6 and TRBJ1-6): DAGVTQSPTHLIKTRGQQVTLRCSPKSGHDTVSWYQQALGQGPQFIFQYYEEEERQRGNFPDRFSGHQFPNYSSELNVNALLLGDSALYLCASSFRSPLHFGNGTRLTVT.

The chain has TRBV27 and TRBJ1-1, with D possibly TRBD1 on 6 matching bases. Trimming took off 4 bases at V and 6 bases at J, with 15 bases between the two ends. CDR1 is MNHEY, CDR2 SMNVEV, per germline (reference sequence). The CDR3 covers 14 residues. The chain's CDR3 is CASSSFTGSAEAFF. CDR3 in DNA: TGTGCCAGCAGTTCCTTTACAGGGTCAGCTGAAGCTTTCTTT.

The V call is TRBV2, the J call TRBJ1-6; possibly TRBD1 for D (6 bases). Germline loops: CDR1 SNHLY, CDR2 FYNNEI. The V end lost 6 bases, the J end lost 7 bases, and 13 bases lay between the germline ends. CDR3 length: 14 amino acids. The CDR3 DNA reads as TGTGCCAGCAGGAGGGACATCGGAAATTCACCCCTCCACTTT. Translated, it gives CASRRDIGNSPLHF.

The rearrangement links TRBV18 to TRBJ1-3, with D possibly being TRBD1 (6 bases). V lost 3 bases and J 10 bases, leaving 16 bases between the germline ends. Germline V lookup: CDR1 KGHSH, CDR2 LQKENI. The CDR3 consists of 14 residues. The CDR3: CASSPGTLVRTIYF. As DNA, the CDR3 is TGTGCCAGCTCACCCGGGACACTCGTTAGAACCATATATTTT.

The rearrangement links TRBV2 to TRBJ1-6, with 10 nucleotides matching TRBD1. From germline, CDR1 is SNHLY and CDR2 FYNNEI. This CDR3 comprises 16 residues. V was clipped by 5 bases and J by 7 bases; unmatched bases: 8. The CDR3: CASSWDRGSPNSPLHF. The CDR3 DNA reads TGTGCCAGCAGTTGGGACAGGGGTTCCCCGAATTCACCCCTCCACTTT.

V gene TRBV10-3 combines with J gene TRBJ2-2; D is possibly TRBD2 (6 bases). The CDR3 spans 17 residues. Germline V CDR1 and CDR2: ENHRY, SYGVKD. V shed 9 bases and J shed 1 base, with 21 bases lying between them. DNA of the CDR3: TGTGCCATTCCTAGGGGAGGACCAACCGAGAACACCGGGGAGCTGTTTTTT. Amino acid sequence: CAIPRGGPTENTGELFF.

This chain links TRBV9 with TRBJ2-5; 11 bases are shared with TRBD2. V lost 4 bases, J lost 5 bases, and 10 bases stayed unmatched. This CDR3 region has 16 residues. The germline V gene has CDR1 SGDLS and CDR2 YYNGEE. This CDR3 reads CASSLAPTSGAETQYF. CDR3 DNA: TGTGCCAGCAGCCTCGCCCCGACTAGCGGGGCCGAGACCCAGTACTTC. The full variable domain, completed using reference TRBV9 and TRBJ2-5, is DSGVTQTPKHLITATGQRVTLRCSPRSGDLSVYWYQQSLDQGLQFLIQYYNGEERAKGNILERFSAQQFPDLHSELNLSSLELGDSALYFCASSLAPTSGAETQYFGPGTRLLVL.